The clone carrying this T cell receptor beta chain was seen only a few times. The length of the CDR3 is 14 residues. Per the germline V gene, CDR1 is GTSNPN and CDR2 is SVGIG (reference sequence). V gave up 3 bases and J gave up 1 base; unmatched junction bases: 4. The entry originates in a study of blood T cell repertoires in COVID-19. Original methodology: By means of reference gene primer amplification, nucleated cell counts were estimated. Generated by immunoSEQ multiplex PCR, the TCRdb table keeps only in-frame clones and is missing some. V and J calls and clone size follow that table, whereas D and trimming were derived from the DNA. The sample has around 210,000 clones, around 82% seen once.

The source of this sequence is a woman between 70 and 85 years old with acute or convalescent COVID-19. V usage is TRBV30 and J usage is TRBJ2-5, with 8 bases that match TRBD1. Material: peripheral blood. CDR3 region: CAWRDTGGQETQYF. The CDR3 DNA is TGTGCCTGGAGGGATACAGGGGGCCAAGAGACCCAGTACTTC.